The clone carrying this TCR beta chain was counted a few times. Its target is unknown. The germline V gene has CDR1 MGHRA and CDR2 YSYEKL. CDR3 size: 16 residues. Trimming shortened V by 2 bases and J by 2 bases, and 16 bases separated the two germline ends. This sample is drawn from a study of blood T cells in healthy people across ages. General observations from the study: Older age coincided with a roughly linear decline in TCR beta diversity per million T cells.

A second PCR, run for roughly 7 to 12 cycles, used a sample-barcoded 5' primer plus a J-beta primer mix. From the 5' RACE reads, TCRdb called clonotypes with MiXCR, one entry per CDR3 protein. The table records roughly 1.7 million distinct CDR3 sequences, approximately 32% of them present only once. Sequenced input: blood. The chain recombines TRBV4-1 with TRBJ2-7; D perhaps matches TRBD2 (5 bases). This clonotype was obtained from a woman in her twenties or thirties in good health. DNA for the CDR3: TGCGCCAGCAGCCAACAACTAGTGAGTGGGACCTACGAGCAGTACTTC. This encodes CASSQQLVSGTYEQYF.